At least ten counts were recorded for the clone carrying this T cell receptor beta chain. Its cognate antigen is unknown. Time point given: pre-sensitization, week 0. Treatment given: therapeutic diphenylcyclopropenone sensitization with weekly scalp DPC. This CDR3 spans 14 amino acids. Trimming removed 8 bases at V and 0 bases at J, with 14 bases between. Per germline, CDR1 MDHEN and CDR2 SYDVKM. In TCRdb, the RACE reads were re-called with MiXCR into one record per CDR3 protein. The sample yields 350,000 to 450,000 distinct CDR3 sequences, roughly 5% seen once. These data come from a study of human T cells and chemical hapten exposure. Study findings and constraints: TCRs at a frequency above 1 in 1000 stayed unchanged with DPC sensitization.

This chain connects TRBV28 to TRBJ2-7, with a tentative D call TRBD1 (5 bases). Sequenced material: whole blood, taken in connection with sensitization to the hapten diphenylcyclopropenone (DPC). This sequence originates from a woman in her forties or fifties with alopecia areata. Some clones in this sample may be carry-over from other donors' samples. CDR3 sequence reads: CASLGHSSSYEQYF. CDR3 sequence (DNA): TGTGCCAGCCTAGGACACTCGAGCTCCTACGAGCAGTACTTC.